The rows below give T cell receptor beta chains drawn from one sample of a study of blood T cells in healthy people across ages. TCRdb re-called the 5' RACE reads through MiXCR, storing one row per CDR3 protein. The table has around 400,000 distinct CDR3 sequences, approximately 51% seen once. The sample taken for sequencing was blood. These TCRs come from a man aged 60 to 75 in good health. Each CDR3 is given with its conserved first and last residue. Some rows have no size entry. The others give once, few or many, or a class for an expanded clone.

clone size: NA
V gene: TRBV12-3/TRBV12-4
CDR3 protein: CASTSGASTDTQYF

clone size: NA
V gene: TRBV24-1
CDR3 protein: CATGDAQGAETNTGELFF

clone size: few
V gene: TRBV12-3/TRBV12-4
CDR3 protein: CASSLSGSRNSPLHF

clone size: NA
V gene: TRBV5-1
CDR3 protein: CASKREEVSYEQYF

clone size: few
V gene: TRBV4-2
CDR3 protein: CASSQERLYTDTQYF

clone size: NA
V gene: TRBV5-1
CDR3 protein: CASKDEGTGALNTEAFF

clone size: NA
V gene: TRBV4-2
CDR3 protein: CASSQDPAGVGRALHF

clone size: NA
V gene: TRBV30
CDR3 protein: CAWKQDRGRNEQYF

clone size: NA
V gene: TRBV12-5
CDR3 protein: CASGLGPENSPLHF

clone size: NA
V gene: TRBV6-5
CDR3 protein: CASSTPGGFDNEQFF

clone size: NA
V gene: TRBV11-2
CDR3 protein: CASSTSDTSWSETQYF

clone size: few
V gene: TRBV20-1
CDR3 protein: CSAERGDTPSYEQYF

clone size: NA
V gene: TRBV12-3/TRBV12-4
CDR3 protein: CASSTTSGSVSEQFF

clone size: many
V gene: TRBV27
CDR3 protein: CASNRAGGYF

clone size: few
V gene: TRBV27
CDR3 protein: CASGPSGQGGNEQFF

clone size: NA
V gene: TRBV14
CDR3 protein: CASSQGRTAYYEQYF

clone size: NA
V gene: TRBV6-1
CDR3 protein: CASSPRDGSTDTQYF

clone size: NA
V gene: TRBV7-2
CDR3 protein: CASSLGGSGALNEQFF

clone size: NA
V gene: TRBV11-2
CDR3 protein: CASSPLAGFSYEQYF

clone size: many
V gene: TRBV5-1
CDR3 protein: CASSPRGASTDTQYF

clone size: many
V gene: TRBV7-2
CDR3 protein: CASSTTGYEQYF

clone size: NA
V gene: TRBV29-1
CDR3 protein: CSVGSFSTDTQYF

clone size: few
V gene: TRBV28
CDR3 protein: CASSLGGYGGDTQYF

clone size: NA
V gene: TRBV4-2
CDR3 protein: CASSPGLARDNEQYF

clone size: NA
V gene: TRBV11-3
CDR3 protein: CASSLVQGFYGYTF

clone size: few
V gene: TRBV4-3
CDR3 protein: CASSQDKPVAEQFF

clone size: NA
V gene: TRBV11-2
CDR3 protein: CASSLAGGASNEQYF

clone size: NA
V gene: TRBV20-1
CDR3 protein: CSARGVLLLPHPNEQFF

clone size: many
V gene: TRBV5-1
CDR3 protein: CASSSDGRYGYTF

clone size: NA
V gene: TRBV29-1
CDR3 protein: CSVGGGPQETQYF

clone size: NA
V gene: TRBV24-1
CDR3 protein: CATRSPPRVSLPSSGANVLTF

clone size: many
V gene: TRBV29-1
CDR3 protein: CSVGTGPQETQYF

clone size: NA
V gene: TRBV5-1
CDR3 protein: CASNPGQGTDNEQFF

clone size: few
V gene: TRBV5-1
CDR3 protein: CASSPRGAISPNTINEQFF

clone size: NA
V gene: TRBV10-3
CDR3 protein: CAISETQATDTQYF

clone size: once
V gene: TRBV20-1
CDR3 protein: CSARKGGLQDPQYF

clone size: NA
V gene: TRBV3-1
CDR3 protein: CASSQAQTDEQFF

clone size: NA
V gene: TRBV6-6
CDR3 protein: CASSYYGEPEQFF

clone size: many
V gene: TRBV7-2
CDR3 protein: CASSLGPEREQYF

clone size: few
V gene: TRBV20-1
CDR3 protein: CSASLGQETQYF

clone size: NA
V gene: TRBV7-2
CDR3 protein: CASSLSPGIGELFF

clone size: NA
V gene: TRBV20-1
CDR3 protein: CSATRLSGEETQYF

clone size: NA
V gene: TRBV6-4
CDR3 protein: CASSRTGEGYTF

clone size: NA
V gene: TRBV16
CDR3 protein: CASSPRPSAKSSYEQYF

clone size: NA
V gene: TRBV28
CDR3 protein: CACSLGREETQYF

clone size: NA
V gene: TRBV9
CDR3 protein: CASSPGTTPLADTQYF

clone size: NA
V gene: TRBV7-2
CDR3 protein: CASSLTGTRDTIYF